A single TCR beta chain is shown here with its context. What it binds is not known. This entry is derived from a study of cytomegalovirus exposure and HLA in healthy donors. Study-level results: The study flagged some 180 TCR beta chains as cytomegalovirus-associated. Accurate prediction of HLA-A and HLA-B alleles (for most subjects) was reportedly achieved from TCR beta sequences. Among immune exposure information, only CMV serostatus was available.

Donors in the study were healthy people who gave bone marrow. Trimming removed 3 bases from V and 3 bases from J, with 5 bases in between. The CDR3 loop spans 12 amino acids. In germline, CDR1 is SGHTA, CDR2 FQGNSA. With 60 Vbeta and 13 Jbeta primers, the PCR was carried out. Assay used: immunoSEQ multiplex PCR; TCRdb lists only in-frame clones, some missing. Of about 160,000 clones detected, 60% to 80% appear once; the ten largest clones hold approximately 2.3%. The sequencing sample was made of PBMCs. The TCR originated in a man in his forties or fifties in good health and CMV-seropositive. The chain is built from TRBV7-2 and TRBJ1-2, with no clear D. The CDR3 DNA reads TGTGCCAGCAGCTTTGGAGACTATGGCTACACCTTC. This translates into CASSFGDYGYTF.